This passage covers 27 T cell receptor beta chains from one sample sequenced in a study of cytomegalovirus exposure and HLA in healthy donors. Libraries were prepared by immunoSEQ multiplex PCR; TCRdb keeps only in-frame clonotypes and omits some of them. Of about 160,000 clones in the sample, roughly 90% are singletons; the top ten hold just over 4%. The sequenced sample consisted of PBMCs. The source is a man between 18 and 35 years old in good health and CMV-seropositive.

The J gene is TRBJ2-7, the V gene TRBV5-4; 8 nucleotides align to TRBD2. This CDR3 spans 16 amino acids. Germline V gene data show CDR1 as SGHNT and CDR2 as YYREEE (reference sequence). With 4 bases clipped from V and 2 bases from J, the junction kept 11 bases outside the gene matches. CDR3: CASSPGGGRSTYEQYF. In nucleotides, the CDR3 is TGTGCCAGCAGCCCGGGGGGGGGCCGCTCCACCTACGAGCAGTACTTC.

This chain joins TRBV7-6 and TRBJ2-1, with D maybe TRBD1 (6 bases). Germline values: CDR1 SGHVS, CDR2 FNYEAQ. This CDR3 is built from 15 residues. Trimming stripped 0 bases from V and 5 bases from J, with 11 bases between. CDR3 sequence: CASSLASGVHNEQFF. The CDR3 DNA sequence: TGTGCCAGCAGCTTAGCATCAGGGGTCCACAATGAGCAGTTCTTC.

This chain links TRBV11-3 with TRBJ2-1; D ambiguous. Trimming took off 0 bases at V and 7 bases at J, with 7 bases between the two ends. The germline V gene encodes CDR1 SGHNT and CDR2 YENEEA. This CDR3 is built from 13 residues. DNA of the CDR3: TGTGCCAGCAGCTTAGATAGTGCGAATGAGCAGTTCTTC. Protein sequence: CASSLDSANEQFF.

The chain employs TRBV4-1 and TRBJ2-2, with 7 bases aligning to TRBD2. J gave up 6 bases and V 1 base, and 11 bases lay outside the gene matches. The CDR3 is 17 residues long. Germline CDR1 reads MGHRA; CDR2 reads YSYEKL. The CDR3, as DNA: TGCGCCAGCAGCCAAGTCGCGGGAGTCTACCGCCCCGGGGAGCTGTTTTTT. Residues: CASSQVAGVYRPGELFF.

This chain links TRBV29-1 with TRBJ2-7, with D tentatively TRBD1 (8 bases). The CDR3 is 13 amino acids. V was clipped by 7 bases and J by 4 bases, with 17 bases between them. Looked up from germline, CDR1 is SQVTM and CDR2 is ANQGSEA. The CDR3 region has the DNA TGCAGCGCCTCCGGACAGGGAGGGTACGAGCAGTACTTC. Its translation: CSASGQGGYEQYF.

The chain has TRBV15 and TRBJ2-1; D perhaps matches TRBD2 (6 bases). V lost 7 bases to trimming and J lost 2 bases, with 12 bases between them. The CDR3 length is 14 residues. Germline V gene sequence: CDR1 LNHNV, CDR2 YYDKDF (reference sequence). The CDR3 reads CATTNGGTYNEQFF. Written as DNA, the CDR3 is TGTGCCACCACGAACGGGGGAACCTACAATGAGCAGTTCTTC.

V usage is TRBV30 and J usage is TRBJ2-7; 9 bases align to TRBD2. J gave up 5 bases and V 2 bases, and 7 bases lay outside the gene matches. The germline V gene encodes CDR1 GTSNPN and CDR2 SVGIG (reference sequence). The CDR3 sequence is 14 residues long. CDR3 residues: CAWSRASGTDEQYF. CDR3 bases: TGTGCCTGGAGTAGGGCTAGCGGGACCGACGAGCAGTACTTC.

The chain uses TRBV27 and TRBJ2-7; 7 nucleotides align to TRBD2. J gave up 2 bases and V 5 bases, and 12 bases lay outside the gene matches. The CDR3 spans 16 residues. Germline V gene data show CDR1 as MNHEY and CDR2 as SMNVEV (reference sequence). CDR3 nucleotides: TGTGCCAGCAGTCTCGGGCCTCTAGCGGTTACCTACGAGCAGTACTTC. Protein: CASSLGPLAVTYEQYF.

This sequence joins TRBV5-1 and TRBJ2-1; 10 nucleotides line up with TRBD2. Germline trimming cut 0 bases from V and 7 bases from J; bases unmatched to any gene: 7. The CDR3 consists of 16 residues. Germline CDR1 and CDR2: SGHRS and YFSETQ. This CDR3 reads CASSLVGSGRMNEQFF. CDR3 in DNA: TGCGCCAGCAGCTTGGTAGGTAGCGGGAGGATGAATGAGCAGTTCTTC.

The chain links TRBV9 to TRBJ2-2; 10 bases map to TRBD2. This CDR3 comprises 16 residues. J gave up 1 base and V 0 bases, and 0 bases lay outside the gene matches. Per germline, CDR1 SGDLS and CDR2 YYNGEE. CDR3 DNA: TGTGCCAGCAGCGTAGGGACTAGCGGGAACACCGGGGAGCTGTTTTTT. This codes for CASSVGTSGNTGELFF.

The V and J genes are TRBV6-5 and TRBJ2-7; TRBD2 matches 11 bases. The trim removed 4 bases at V and 7 bases at J, leaving 9 bases unmatched. The CDR3 totals 15 residues. CDR1 and CDR2 from the germline V gene are MNHEY and SVGAGI. The CDR3 DNA sequence: TGTGCCAGCAGTTTATCTAGCGGGAGGCCCAGTGAGCAGTACTTC. Encoded protein: CASSLSSGRPSEQYF.

This clone turned up a few times. The chain has TRBV29-1 and TRBJ1-2; D not certain. With 4 bases removed from V and 6 bases from J, the gap between germline ends came to 6 bases. The germline V gene encodes CDR1 SQVTM and CDR2 ANQGSEA. CDR3 length: 10 residues. Here the CDR3 DNA reads TGCAGCGTTGCCCCCAATGGCTACACCTTC. It specifies CSVAPNGYTF.

The chain couples TRBV13 to TRBJ2-1, with 10 bases identical to TRBD1. The ends lost 3 bases at V and 6 bases at J; junction bases unmatched: 8. CDR1 is PRHDT and CDR2 is FYEKMQ in the germline V gene (reference sequence). The CDR3 runs to 16 residues. CDR3 loop: CASSFRQGAYFNEQFF. In DNA form, the CDR3 reads TGTGCCAGCAGCTTCCGACAGGGGGCATACTTCAATGAGCAGTTCTTC.

Concerning this clone: One end of the junction varies from germline; a read error may be responsible. The chain carries TRBV28 and TRBJ2-5; TRBD2 matches 13 bases. Germline V lookup: CDR1 MDHEN, CDR2 SYDVKM. The CDR3 spans 14 residues. The chain's CDR3 is CASSRPGLAGDLDF. CDR3 bases: TGTGCCAGCAGCCGCCCCGGACTAGCGGGGGATTTGGACTTC.

CDR3: CASSIEQGRNQPQHF. The CDR3 DNA follows: TGTGCCAGTAGTATAGAACAGGGGCGCAATCAGCCCCAGCATTTT. This chain joins TRBV19 and TRBJ1-5, with 7 bases aligning to TRBD1. With 0 bases clipped from V and 2 bases from J, the junction kept 1 base outside the gene matches. Germline-derived CDR1 and CDR2 are LNHDA and SQIVND (reference sequence). This CDR3 contains 15 residues.

The gene calls are TRBV5-1 and TRBJ2-1, with 8 bases matching TRBD2. CDR3 length: 15 amino acids. The trim removed 0 bases at V and 4 bases at J, leaving 3 bases unmatched. CDR1 SGHRS and CDR2 YFSETQ come from the germline V gene. In nucleotides, the CDR3 is TGCGCCAGCAGCTTGGCAGCGGGAGAGTACAATGAGCAGTTCTTC. Translated, it gives CASSLAAGEYNEQFF.

The chain recombines TRBV29-1 with TRBJ2-7, with unresolved D. The CDR3 has 13 residues. With 4 bases removed from V and 3 bases from J, the gap between germline ends came to 13 bases. The germline CDR1 and CDR2 sequences are SQVTM and ANQGSEA. CDR3 loop: CSVADQRSYEQYF. The CDR3 DNA reads as TGCAGCGTTGCGGATCAACGGAGCTACGAGCAGTACTTC.

This clone was seen a single time. The rearrangement joins TRBV7-9 to TRBJ2-1; 11 positions match TRBD2. This CDR3 contains 14 residues. V gave up 7 bases and J gave up 5 bases; unmatched junction bases: 4. The germline V gene encodes CDR1 SEHNR and CDR2 FQNEAQ (reference sequence). The CDR3 sequence is CASTLAGGNNEQFF. CDR3 nucleotide sequence: TGTGCCAGCACCCTAGCGGGAGGTAACAATGAGCAGTTCTTC.

V gene TRBV6-1 combines with J gene TRBJ1-2; 12 bases map to TRBD1. Germline-derived CDR1 and CDR2 are MNHNS and SASEGT. Trimming took 8 bases from V and 4 from J; bases not matched to a gene: 5. The CDR3 contains 14 residues. The CDR3 protein is CASLRDRGLYGYTF. DNA for the CDR3: TGTGCCAGCCTCCGGGACAGGGGGCTCTATGGCTACACCTTC.

The chain links TRBV5-1 to TRBJ1-3; 7 bases are shared with TRBD1. Germline V gives CDR1 SGHRS, CDR2 YFSETQ. The CDR3 sequence is 15 residues long. The junction had 12 bases not matched to a gene; V was cut back by 3 bases and J by 9 bases. The CDR3 loop reads CASSYKPDRSGTIYF. The CDR3 bases are TGCGCCAGCAGCTATAAACCGGACAGGTCCGGCACCATATATTTT.

The chain uses TRBV6-5 and TRBJ2-7, with D perhaps TRBD2 (6 bases). In germline, CDR1 is MNHEY, CDR2 SVGAGI. There are 13 residues in the CDR3. The ends were cut back, 4 bases at V and 4 bases at J, with 11 bases in the middle. In DNA, the CDR3 is TGTGCCAGCAGTTTGGACTACCAATACGAGCAGTACTTC. This encodes CASSLDYQYEQYF.

The V and J genes are TRBV7-3 and TRBJ2-3; 9 nucleotides line up with TRBD2. The V gene's germline CDR1 is SGHTA and CDR2 FQGTGA. After removal of 0 bases from V and 7 bases from J, the junction contained 11 bases not matched to a gene. The CDR3 is 17 amino acids. Written as DNA, the CDR3 is TGTGCCAGCAGCTTAACCGAGGTGGCGGGAGGGATTCATACGCAGTATTTT. It translates to CASSLTEVAGGIHTQYF.

V usage is TRBV11-2 and J usage is TRBJ2-7; D may be TRBD2 (5 bases). The germline CDR1 and CDR2 sequences are SGHAT and FQNNGV. The CDR3 runs 16 residues. The germline V and J ends were trimmed by 2 bases and 3 bases, with 17 bases remaining between them. DNA for the CDR3: TGTGCCAGCAGCTTATTGGGCCTGGATCGGGGCTACGAGCAGTACTTC. Amino acids: CASSLLGLDRGYEQYF.

The V gene is TRBV28, the J gene TRBJ2-4, with D maybe TRBD1 (6 bases). This CDR3 is built from 11 residues. V gave up 6 bases and J gave up 10 bases, with 10 bases separating them. CDR1 and CDR2 (germline): MDHEN, SYDVKM. CDR3 coding DNA: TGTGCCAGCAGACGTAGGGGGATTCAGTACTTC. Translated: CASRRRGIQYF.

The chain is built from TRBV5-1 and TRBJ2-3, with D maybe TRBD1 (6 bases). The germline gives CDR1 SGHRS, CDR2 YFSETQ. The CDR3 sequence is 16 residues long. Trimming took off 0 bases at V and 0 bases at J, with 11 bases between the two ends. The CDR3 bases are TGCGCCAGCAGCTTGGCCGGGCAGGGGAGCACAGATACGCAGTATTTT. This gives the protein CASSLAGQGSTDTQYF.

This chain uses TRBV7-9 with TRBJ1-2; 12 nucleotides align to TRBD1. After removal of 5 bases from V and 5 bases from J, the junction contained 9 bases not matched to a gene. This CDR3 spans 16 amino acids. The germline gives CDR1 SEHNR, CDR2 FQNEAQ (reference sequence). CDR3 residues: CASSPRDRGRFYGYTF. The CDR3 region has the DNA TGTGCCAGCAGCCCCCGGGACAGGGGGCGTTTTTATGGCTACACCTTC.

V is TRBV5-1 and J is TRBJ2-3; D gene ambiguous. Germline V gives CDR1 SGHRS, CDR2 YFSETQ. The germline V and J ends were trimmed by 0 bases and 2 bases, with 10 bases remaining between them. This CDR3 has 15 amino acids. CDR3 loop: CASSLAGYYTDTQYF. The CDR3 coding sequence is TGCGCCAGCAGCTTGGCCGGTTACTACACAGATACGCAGTATTTT.